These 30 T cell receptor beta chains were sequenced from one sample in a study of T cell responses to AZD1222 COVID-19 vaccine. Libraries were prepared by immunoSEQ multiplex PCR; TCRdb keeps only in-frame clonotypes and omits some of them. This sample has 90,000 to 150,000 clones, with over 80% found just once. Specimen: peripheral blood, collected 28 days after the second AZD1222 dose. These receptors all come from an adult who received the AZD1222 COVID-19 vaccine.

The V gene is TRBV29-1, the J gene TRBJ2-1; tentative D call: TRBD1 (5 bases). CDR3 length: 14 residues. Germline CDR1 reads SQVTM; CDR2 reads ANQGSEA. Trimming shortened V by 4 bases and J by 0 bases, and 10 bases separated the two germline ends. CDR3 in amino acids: CSVVGRFSYNEQFF. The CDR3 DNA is TGCAGCGTTGTGGGGCGGTTCTCCTACAATGAGCAGTTCTTC.

CDR3 bases: TGTGCCAGCAGAAGACTTACAGGACAAAGATTGAACACTGAAGCTTTCTTT. Amino acids: CASRRLTGQRLNTEAFF. This chain uses TRBV27 with TRBJ1-1; the D gene is possibly TRBD1 (5 bases). This CDR3 is 17 amino acids long. V shed 6 bases and J shed 0 bases, with 20 bases lying between them. Germline assignment: CDR1 MNHEY and CDR2 SMNVEV (reference sequence).

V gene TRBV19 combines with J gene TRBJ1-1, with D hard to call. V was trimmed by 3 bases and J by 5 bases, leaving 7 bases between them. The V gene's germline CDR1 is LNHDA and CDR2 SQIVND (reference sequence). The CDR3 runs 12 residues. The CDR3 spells CASSIFGTEAFF. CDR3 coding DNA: TGTGCCAGTAGTATTTTTGGAACTGAAGCTTTCTTT. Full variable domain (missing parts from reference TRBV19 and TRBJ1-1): DGGITQSPKYLFRKEGQNVTLSCEQNLNHDAMYWYRQDPGQGLRLIYYSQIVNDFQKGDIAEGYSVSREKKESFPLTVTSAQKNPTAFYLCASSIFGTEAFFGQGTRLTVV.

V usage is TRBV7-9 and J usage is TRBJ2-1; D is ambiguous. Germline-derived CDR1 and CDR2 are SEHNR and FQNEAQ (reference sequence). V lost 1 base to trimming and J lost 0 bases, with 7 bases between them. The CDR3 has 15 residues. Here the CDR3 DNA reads TGTGCCAGCAGCTTAGTGGCTAGCTCCTACAATGAGCAGTTCTTC. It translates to CASSLVASSYNEQFF.

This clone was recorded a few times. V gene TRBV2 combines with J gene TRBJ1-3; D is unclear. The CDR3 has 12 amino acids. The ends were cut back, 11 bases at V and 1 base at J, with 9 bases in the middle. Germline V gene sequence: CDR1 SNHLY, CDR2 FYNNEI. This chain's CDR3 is CAEAGSGNTIYF. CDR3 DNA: TGTGCCGAAGCGGGGTCTGGAAACACCATATATTTT. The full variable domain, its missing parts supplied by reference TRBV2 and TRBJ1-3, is EPEVTQTPSHQVTQMGQEVILRCVPISNHLYFYWYRQILGQKVEFLVSFYNNEISEKSEIFDDQFSVERPDGSNFTLKIRSTKLEDSAMYFCAEAGSGNTIYFGEGSWLTVV.

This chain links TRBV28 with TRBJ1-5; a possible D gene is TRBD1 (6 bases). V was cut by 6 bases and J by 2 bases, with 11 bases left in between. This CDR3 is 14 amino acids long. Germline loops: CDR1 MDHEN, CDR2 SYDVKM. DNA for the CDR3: TGTGCCAGCAGCCAACCAGGGGGCAATCAGCCCCAGCATTTT. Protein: CASSQPGGNQPQHF.

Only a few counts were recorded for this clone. CDR3 amino acids: CASISRAGNTEAFF. In DNA, the CDR3 is TGTGCCAGTATTTCTCGAGCGGGTAACACTGAAGCTTTCTTT. The V call is TRBV19, the J call TRBJ1-1; D uncertain. V was shortened by 7 bases and J by 2 bases, with 14 bases between the two germline ends. The CDR3 runs to 14 residues. From germline, CDR1 is LNHDA and CDR2 SQIVND (reference sequence).

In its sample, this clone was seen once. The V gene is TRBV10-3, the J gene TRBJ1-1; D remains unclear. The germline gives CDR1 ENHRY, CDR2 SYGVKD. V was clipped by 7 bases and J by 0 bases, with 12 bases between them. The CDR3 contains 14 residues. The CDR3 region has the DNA TGTGCCATCAATAACGGGAACCTGAACACTGAAGCTTTCTTT. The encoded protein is CAINNGNLNTEAFF.

The CDR3 region has the DNA TGTGCCAGCAGCTTGGGAGGGTTTAATGAGCAGTTCTTC. Encoded protein: CASSLGGFNEQFF. The chain is built from TRBV7-6 and TRBJ2-1; TRBD2 aligns across 7 bases. This CDR3 has 13 residues. V gave up 3 bases and J gave up 7 bases; unmatched junction bases: 3. Germline V gene sequence: CDR1 SGHVS, CDR2 FNYEAQ. The full variable domain, completed using reference TRBV7-6 and TRBJ2-1, is GAGVSQSPRYKVTKRGQDVALRCDPISGHVSLYWYRQALGQGPEFLTYFNYEAQQDKSGLPNDRFSAERPEGSISTLTIQRTEQRDSAMYRCASSLGGFNEQFFGPGTRLTVL.

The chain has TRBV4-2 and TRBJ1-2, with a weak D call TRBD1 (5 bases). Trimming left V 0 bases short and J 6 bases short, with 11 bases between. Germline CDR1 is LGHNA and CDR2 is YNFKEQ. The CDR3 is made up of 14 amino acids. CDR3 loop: CASSQEGLANGYTF. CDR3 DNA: TGTGCCAGCAGCCAAGAGGGGCTAGCAAATGGCTACACCTTC.

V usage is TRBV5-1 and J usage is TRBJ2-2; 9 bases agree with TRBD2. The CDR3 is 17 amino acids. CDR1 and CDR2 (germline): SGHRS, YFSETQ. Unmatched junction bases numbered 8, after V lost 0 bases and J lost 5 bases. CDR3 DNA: TGCGCCAGCAGCTTGGCCGGTAGCGGGAGAGGAACCGGGGAGCTGTTTTTT. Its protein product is CASSLAGSGRGTGELFF.

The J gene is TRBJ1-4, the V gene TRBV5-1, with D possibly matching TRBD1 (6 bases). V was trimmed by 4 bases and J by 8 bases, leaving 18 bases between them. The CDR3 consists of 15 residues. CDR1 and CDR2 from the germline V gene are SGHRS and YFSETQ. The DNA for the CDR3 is TGCGCCAGCAGCCAAACCGGGACATCAACAGAAAAACTGTTTTTT. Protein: CASSQTGTSTEKLFF.

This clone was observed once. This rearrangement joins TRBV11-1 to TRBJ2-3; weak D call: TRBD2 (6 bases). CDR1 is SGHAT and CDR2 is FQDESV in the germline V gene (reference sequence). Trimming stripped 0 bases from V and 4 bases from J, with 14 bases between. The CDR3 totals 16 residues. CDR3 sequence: CASSLAVSREADTQYF. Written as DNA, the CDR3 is TGTGCCAGCAGCTTAGCAGTATCCAGGGAGGCAGATACGCAGTATTTT.

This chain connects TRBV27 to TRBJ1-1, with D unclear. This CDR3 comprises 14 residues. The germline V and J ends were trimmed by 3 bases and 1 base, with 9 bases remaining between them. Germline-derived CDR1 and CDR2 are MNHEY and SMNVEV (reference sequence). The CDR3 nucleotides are TGTGCCAGCAGTTTGAGGGCCCCGAACACTGAAGCTTTCTTT. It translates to CASSLRAPNTEAFF.

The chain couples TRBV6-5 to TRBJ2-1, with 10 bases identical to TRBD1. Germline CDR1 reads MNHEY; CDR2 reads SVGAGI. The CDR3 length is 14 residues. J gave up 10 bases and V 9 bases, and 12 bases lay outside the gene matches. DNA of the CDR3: TGTGCCAGTCTAAGGACAGGGGGTTTTAGAGAGCAGTTCTTC. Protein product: CASLRTGGFREQFF.

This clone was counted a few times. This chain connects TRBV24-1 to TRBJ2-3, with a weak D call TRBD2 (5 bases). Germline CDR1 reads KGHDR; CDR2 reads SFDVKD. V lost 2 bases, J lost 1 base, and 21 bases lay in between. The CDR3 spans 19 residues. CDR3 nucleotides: TGTGCCACCAGTGATTCCTTTGGGCCTAGCTTCCCGGGCACAGATACGCAGTATTTT. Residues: CATSDSFGPSFPGTDTQYF.

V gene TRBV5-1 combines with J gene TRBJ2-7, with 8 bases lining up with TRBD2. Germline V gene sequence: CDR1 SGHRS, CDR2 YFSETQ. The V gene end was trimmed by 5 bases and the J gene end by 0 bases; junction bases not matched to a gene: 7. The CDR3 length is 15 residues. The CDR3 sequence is CASRGGGTSSYEQYF. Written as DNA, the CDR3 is TGCGCCAGCAGGGGGGGAGGGACTAGCTCCTACGAGCAGTACTTC.

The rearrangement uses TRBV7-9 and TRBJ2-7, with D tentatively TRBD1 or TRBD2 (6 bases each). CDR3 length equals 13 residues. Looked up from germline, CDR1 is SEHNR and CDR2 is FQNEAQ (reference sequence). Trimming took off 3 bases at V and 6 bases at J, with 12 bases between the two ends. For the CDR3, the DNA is TGTGCCAGCAGCTTTCCCCGGGGGCTCGAGCAGTACTTC. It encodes CASSFPRGLEQYF. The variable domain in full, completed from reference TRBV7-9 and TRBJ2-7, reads DTGVSQNPRHKITKRGQNVTFRCDPISEHNRLYWYRQTLGQGPEFLTYFQNEAQLEKSRLLSDRFSAERPKGSFSTLEIQRTEQGDSAMYLCASSFPRGLEQYFGPGTRLTVT.

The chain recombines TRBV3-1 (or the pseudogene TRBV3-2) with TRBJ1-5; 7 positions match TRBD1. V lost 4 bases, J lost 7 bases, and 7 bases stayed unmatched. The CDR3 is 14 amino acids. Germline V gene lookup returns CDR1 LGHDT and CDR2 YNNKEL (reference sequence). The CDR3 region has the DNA TGTGCCAGCAGCCCCAGGGGGGGCAGCCAGCCCCAGCATTTT. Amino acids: CASSPRGGSQPQHF.

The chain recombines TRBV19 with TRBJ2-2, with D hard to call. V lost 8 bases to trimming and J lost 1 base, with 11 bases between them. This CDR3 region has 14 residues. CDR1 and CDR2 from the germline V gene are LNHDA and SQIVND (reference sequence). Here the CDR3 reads CASSSTQNTGELFF. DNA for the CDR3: TGTGCCAGTTCTAGTACCCAGAACACCGGGGAGCTGTTTTTT. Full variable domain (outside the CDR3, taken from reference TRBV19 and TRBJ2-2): DGGITQSPKYLFRKEGQNVTLSCEQNLNHDAMYWYRQDPGQGLRLIYYSQIVNDFQKGDIAEGYSVSREKKESFPLTVTSAQKNPTAFYLCASSSTQNTGELFFGEGSRLTVL.

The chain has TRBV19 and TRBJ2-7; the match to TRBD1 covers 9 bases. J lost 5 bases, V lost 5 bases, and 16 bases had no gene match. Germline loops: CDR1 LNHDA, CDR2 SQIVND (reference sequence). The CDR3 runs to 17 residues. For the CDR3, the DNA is TGTGCCAGTAGTCCCGAGCTTCACAGGGGGCCATTCCACGAGCAGTACTTC. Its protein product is CASSPELHRGPFHEQYF.

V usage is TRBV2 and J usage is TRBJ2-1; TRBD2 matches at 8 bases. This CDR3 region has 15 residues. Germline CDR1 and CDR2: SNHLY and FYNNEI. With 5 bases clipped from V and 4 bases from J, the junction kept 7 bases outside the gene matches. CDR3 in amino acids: CASSSQRERYNEQFF. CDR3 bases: TGTGCCAGCAGTTCCCAGCGGGAGAGGTACAATGAGCAGTTCTTC.

The CDR3 DNA sequence: TGTGCCAGCATCACGCGACTAGCGGATAACACAGATACGCAGTATTTT. Its translation is CASITRLADNTDTQYF. The rearrangement links TRBV28 to TRBJ2-3, with 9 bases fitting TRBD2. This CDR3 has 16 residues. V shed 7 bases and J 2 bases; nucleotides not matched to a gene: 10. The germline V gene has CDR1 MDHEN and CDR2 SYDVKM.

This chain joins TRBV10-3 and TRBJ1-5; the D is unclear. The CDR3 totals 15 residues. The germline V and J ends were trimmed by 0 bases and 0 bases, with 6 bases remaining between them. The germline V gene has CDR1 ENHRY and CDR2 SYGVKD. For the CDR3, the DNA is TGTGCCATCAGTGAGTCAGAAAATAGCAATCAGCCCCAGCATTTT. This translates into CAISESENSNQPQHF.

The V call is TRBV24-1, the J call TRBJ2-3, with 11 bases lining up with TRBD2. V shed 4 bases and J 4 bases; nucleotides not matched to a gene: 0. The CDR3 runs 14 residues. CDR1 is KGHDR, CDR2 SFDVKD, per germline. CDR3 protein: CATSELAGADTQYF. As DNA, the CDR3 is TGTGCCACCAGTGAACTAGCGGGAGCAGATACGCAGTATTTT.

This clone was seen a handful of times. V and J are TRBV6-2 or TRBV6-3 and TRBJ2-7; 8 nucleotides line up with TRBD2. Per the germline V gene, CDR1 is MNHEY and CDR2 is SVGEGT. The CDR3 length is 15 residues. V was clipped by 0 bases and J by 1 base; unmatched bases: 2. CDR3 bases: TGTGCCAGCAGTTACTCTACTAGCGGATCCTACGAGCAGTACTTC. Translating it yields CASSYSTSGSYEQYF.

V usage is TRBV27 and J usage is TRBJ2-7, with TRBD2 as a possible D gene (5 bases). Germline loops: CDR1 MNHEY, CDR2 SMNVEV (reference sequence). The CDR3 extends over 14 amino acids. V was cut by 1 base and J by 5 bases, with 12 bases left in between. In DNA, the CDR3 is TGTGCCAGCAGTTTATATTTCGGGATGGACGAGCAGTACTTC. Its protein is CASSLYFGMDEQYF.

The CDR3 bases are TGTGCCAGCAAAACCGACAGGGAACGAGGCTACACCTTC. This translates into CASKTDRERGYTF. V gene TRBV2 combines with J gene TRBJ1-2, with TRBD1 matching 7 bases. V lost 7 bases, J lost 8 bases, and 10 bases stayed unmatched. The germline gives CDR1 SNHLY, CDR2 FYNNEI. The CDR3 loop spans 13 amino acids.

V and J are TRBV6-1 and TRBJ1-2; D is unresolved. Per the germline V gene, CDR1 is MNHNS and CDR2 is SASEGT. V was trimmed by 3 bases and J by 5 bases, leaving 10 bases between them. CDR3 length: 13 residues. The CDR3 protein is CASSDDGKYGYTF. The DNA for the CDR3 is TGTGCCAGCAGTGACGACGGGAAGTATGGCTACACCTTC.

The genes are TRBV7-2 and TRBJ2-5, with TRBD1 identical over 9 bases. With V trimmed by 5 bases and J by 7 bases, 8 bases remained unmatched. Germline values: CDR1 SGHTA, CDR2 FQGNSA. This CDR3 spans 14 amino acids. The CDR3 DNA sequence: TGTGCCAGCAGCCAAGGACAGGGGAGTGGGACCCAGTACTTC. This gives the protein CASSQGQGSGTQYF.